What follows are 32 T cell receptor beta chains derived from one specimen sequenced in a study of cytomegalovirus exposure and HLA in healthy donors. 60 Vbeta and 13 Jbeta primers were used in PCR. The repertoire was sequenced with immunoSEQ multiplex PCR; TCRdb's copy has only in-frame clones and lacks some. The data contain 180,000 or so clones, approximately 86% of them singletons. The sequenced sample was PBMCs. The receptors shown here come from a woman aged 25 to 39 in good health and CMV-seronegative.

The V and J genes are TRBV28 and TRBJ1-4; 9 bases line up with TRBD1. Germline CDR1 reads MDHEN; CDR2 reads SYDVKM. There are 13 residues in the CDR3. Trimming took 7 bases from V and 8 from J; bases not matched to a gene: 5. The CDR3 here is CASTGTGYEKLFF. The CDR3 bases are TGTGCCAGCACCGGGACAGGGTACGAAAAACTGTTTTTT.

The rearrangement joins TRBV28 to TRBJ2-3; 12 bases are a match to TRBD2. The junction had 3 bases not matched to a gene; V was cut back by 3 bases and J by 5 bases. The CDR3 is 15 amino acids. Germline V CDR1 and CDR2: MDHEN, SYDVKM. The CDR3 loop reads CASSLLTSGGDTQYF. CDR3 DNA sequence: TGTGCCAGCAGTTTGCTGACTAGCGGGGGAGATACGCAGTATTTT.

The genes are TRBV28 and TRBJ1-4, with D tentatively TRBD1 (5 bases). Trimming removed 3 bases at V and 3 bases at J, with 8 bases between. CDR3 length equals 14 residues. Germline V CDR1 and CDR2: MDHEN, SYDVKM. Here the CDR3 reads CASSLVGANEKLFF. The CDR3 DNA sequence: TGTGCCAGCAGTTTGGTAGGGGCTAATGAAAAACTGTTTTTT.

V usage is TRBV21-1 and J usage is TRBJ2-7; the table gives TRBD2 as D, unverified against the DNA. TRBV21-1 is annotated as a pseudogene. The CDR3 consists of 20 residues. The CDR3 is CASSQEEASGRNYESYEQYF. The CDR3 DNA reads TGTGCCAGCAGCCAAGAAGAGGCTAGCGGGAGAAACTACGAGAGCTACGAGCAGTACTTC.

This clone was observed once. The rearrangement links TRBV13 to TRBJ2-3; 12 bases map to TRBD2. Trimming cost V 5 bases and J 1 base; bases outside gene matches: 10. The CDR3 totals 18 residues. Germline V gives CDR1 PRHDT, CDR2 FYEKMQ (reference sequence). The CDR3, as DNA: TGTGCCAGCAGCGCACTCGGACTAGCGGGGACCCGCACAGATACGCAGTATTTT. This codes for CASSALGLAGTRTDTQYF. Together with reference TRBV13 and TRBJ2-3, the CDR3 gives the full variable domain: AAGVIQSPRHLIKEKRETATLKCYPIPRHDTVYWYQQGPGQDPQFLISFYEKMQSDKGSIPDRFSAQQFSDYHSELNMSSLELGDSALYFCASSALGLAGTRTDTQYFGPGTRLTVL.

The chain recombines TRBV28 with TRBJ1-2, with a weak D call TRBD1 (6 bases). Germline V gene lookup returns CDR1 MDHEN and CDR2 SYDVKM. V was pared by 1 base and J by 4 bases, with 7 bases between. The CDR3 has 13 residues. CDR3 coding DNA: TGTGCCAGCAGTTTATCGACAGGCTATGGCTACACCTTC. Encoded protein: CASSLSTGYGYTF.

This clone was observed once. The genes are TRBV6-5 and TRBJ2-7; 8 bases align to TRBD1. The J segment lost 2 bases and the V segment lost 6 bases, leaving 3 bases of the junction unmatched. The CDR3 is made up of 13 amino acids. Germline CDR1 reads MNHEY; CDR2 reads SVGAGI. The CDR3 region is CASSRGPTYEQYF. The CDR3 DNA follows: TGTGCCAGCAGCAGGGGGCCTACCTACGAGCAGTACTTC.

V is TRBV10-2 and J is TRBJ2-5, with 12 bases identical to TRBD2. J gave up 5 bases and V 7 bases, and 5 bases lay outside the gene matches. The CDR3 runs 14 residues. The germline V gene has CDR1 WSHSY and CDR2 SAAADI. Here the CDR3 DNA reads TGCGCCAGCAAGGAGCTAGCGGGGGGGGAGACCCAGTACTTC. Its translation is CASKELAGGETQYF.

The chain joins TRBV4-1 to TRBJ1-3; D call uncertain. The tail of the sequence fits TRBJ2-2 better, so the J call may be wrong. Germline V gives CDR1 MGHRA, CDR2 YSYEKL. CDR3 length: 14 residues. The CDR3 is CASSQAGETGELFF. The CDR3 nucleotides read TGCGCCAGCAGCCAAGCTGGGGAAACCGGGGAGCTGTTTTTT.

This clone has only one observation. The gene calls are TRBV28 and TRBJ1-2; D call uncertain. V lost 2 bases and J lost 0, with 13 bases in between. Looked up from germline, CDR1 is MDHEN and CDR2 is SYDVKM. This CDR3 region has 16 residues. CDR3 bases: TGTGCCAGCAGTTTAATTATAGACGGGGCTAACTATGGCTACACCTTC. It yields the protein CASSLIIDGANYGYTF.

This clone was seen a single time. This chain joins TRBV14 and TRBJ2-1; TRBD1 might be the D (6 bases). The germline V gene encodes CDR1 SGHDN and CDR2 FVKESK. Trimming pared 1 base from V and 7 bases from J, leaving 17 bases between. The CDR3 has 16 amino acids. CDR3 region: CASSQVAGVGLNEQFF. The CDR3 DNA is TGTGCCAGCAGCCAAGTAGCAGGGGTAGGTCTGAATGAGCAGTTCTTC.

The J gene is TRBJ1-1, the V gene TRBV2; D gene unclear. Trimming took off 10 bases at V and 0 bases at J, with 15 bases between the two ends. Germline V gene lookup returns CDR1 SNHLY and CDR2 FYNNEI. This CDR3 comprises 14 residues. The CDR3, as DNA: TGTGCCACCACCCGGGGATCCATGAACACTGAAGCTTTCTTT. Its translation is CATTRGSMNTEAFF. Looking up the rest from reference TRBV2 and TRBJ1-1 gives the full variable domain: EPEVTQTPSHQVTQMGQEVILRCVPISNHLYFYWYRQILGQKVEFLVSFYNNEISEKSEIFDDQFSVERPDGSNFTLKIRSTKLEDSAMYFCATTRGSMNTEAFFGQGTRLTVV.

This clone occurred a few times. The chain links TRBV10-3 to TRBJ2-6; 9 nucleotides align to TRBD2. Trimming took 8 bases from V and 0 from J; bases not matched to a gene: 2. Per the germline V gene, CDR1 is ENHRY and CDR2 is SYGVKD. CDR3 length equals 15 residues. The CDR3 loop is CAIGLATSGANVLTF. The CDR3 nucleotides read TGTGCCATCGGACTAGCGACCTCTGGGGCCAACGTCCTGACTTTC.

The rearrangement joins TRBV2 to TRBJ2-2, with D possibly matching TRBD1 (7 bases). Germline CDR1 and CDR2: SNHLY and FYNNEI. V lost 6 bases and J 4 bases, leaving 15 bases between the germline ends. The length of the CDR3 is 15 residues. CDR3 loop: CASRAGTAGTGELFF. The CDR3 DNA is TGTGCCAGCAGGGCCGGGACAGCGGGCACCGGGGAGCTGTTTTTT. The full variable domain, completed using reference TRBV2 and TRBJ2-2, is EPEVTQTPSHQVTQMGQEVILRCVPISNHLYFYWYRQILGQKVEFLVSFYNNEISEKSEIFDDQFSVERPDGSNFTLKIRSTKLEDSAMYFCASRAGTAGTGELFFGEGSRLTVL.

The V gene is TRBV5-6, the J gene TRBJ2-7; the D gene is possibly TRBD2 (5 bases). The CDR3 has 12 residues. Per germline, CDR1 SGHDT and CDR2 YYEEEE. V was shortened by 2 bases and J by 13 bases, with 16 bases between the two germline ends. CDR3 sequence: CASSFLGVGEYF. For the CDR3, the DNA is TGTGCCAGCAGCTTTTTGGGCGTGGGAGAATACTTC.

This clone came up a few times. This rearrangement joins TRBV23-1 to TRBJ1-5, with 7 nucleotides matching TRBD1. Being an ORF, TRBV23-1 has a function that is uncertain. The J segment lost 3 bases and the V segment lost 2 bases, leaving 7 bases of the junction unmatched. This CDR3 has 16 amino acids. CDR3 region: CASSQIKGQVNQPQHF. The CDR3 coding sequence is TGCGCCAGCAGTCAAATAAAAGGACAGGTCAATCAGCCCCAGCATTTT.

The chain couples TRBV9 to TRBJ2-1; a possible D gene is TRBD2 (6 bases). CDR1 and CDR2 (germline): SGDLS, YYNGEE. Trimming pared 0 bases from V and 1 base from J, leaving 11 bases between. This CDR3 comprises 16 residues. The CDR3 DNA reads TGTGCCAGCAGCGTAGTGGGCGGGATGTCCTACAATGAGCAGTTCTTC. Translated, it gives CASSVVGGMSYNEQFF.

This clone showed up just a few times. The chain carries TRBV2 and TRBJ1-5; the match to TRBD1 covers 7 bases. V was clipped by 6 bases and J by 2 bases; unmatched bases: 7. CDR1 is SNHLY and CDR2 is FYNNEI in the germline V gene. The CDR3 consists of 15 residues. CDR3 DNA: TGTGCCAGCAGCCTGACAGGGACGGGCAATCAGCCCCAGCATTTT. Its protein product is CASSLTGTGNQPQHF. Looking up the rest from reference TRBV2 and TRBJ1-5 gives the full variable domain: EPEVTQTPSHQVTQMGQEVILRCVPISNHLYFYWYRQILGQKVEFLVSFYNNEISEKSEIFDDQFSVERPDGSNFTLKIRSTKLEDSAMYFCASSLTGTGNQPQHFGDGTRLSIL.

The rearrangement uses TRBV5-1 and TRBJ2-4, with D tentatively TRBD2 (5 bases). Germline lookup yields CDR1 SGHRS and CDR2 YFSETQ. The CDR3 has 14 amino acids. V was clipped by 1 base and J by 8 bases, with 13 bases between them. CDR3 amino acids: CASSLPSGLDIQYF. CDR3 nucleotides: TGCGCCAGCAGCTTGCCCAGCGGTCTAGACATTCAGTACTTC.

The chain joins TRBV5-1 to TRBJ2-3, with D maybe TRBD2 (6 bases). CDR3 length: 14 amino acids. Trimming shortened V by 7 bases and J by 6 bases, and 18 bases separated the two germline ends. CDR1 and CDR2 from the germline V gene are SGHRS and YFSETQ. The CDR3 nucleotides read TGCGCCAGCGGCCCGGGAGCGGCGTGGGATACGCAGTATTTT. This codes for CASGPGAAWDTQYF. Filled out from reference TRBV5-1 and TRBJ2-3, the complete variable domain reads KAGVTQTPRYLIKTRGQQVTLSCSPISGHRSVSWYQQTPGQGLQFLFEYFSETQRNKGNFPGRFSGRQFSNSRSEMNVSTLELGDSALYLCASGPGAAWDTQYFGPGTRLTVL.

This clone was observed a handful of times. Written as DNA, the CDR3 is TGTGCCAGCAGGGGGACTAGCGGGACGTTCGGGGGTACCGGGGAGCTGTTTTTT. It translates to CASRGTSGTFGGTGELFF. This chain joins TRBV2 and TRBJ2-2, with 13 bases lining up with TRBD2. CDR1 is SNHLY, CDR2 FYNNEI, per germline. This CDR3 has 18 residues. V lost 6 bases and J lost 5; bases outside the gene matches: 12.

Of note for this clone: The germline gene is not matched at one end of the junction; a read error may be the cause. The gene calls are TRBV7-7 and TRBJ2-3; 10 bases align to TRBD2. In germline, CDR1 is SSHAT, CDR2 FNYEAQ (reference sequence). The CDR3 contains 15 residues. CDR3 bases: TGTGCTAGCAGCCGGACTAGCGGTAACACAGATACGCAGTATTTT. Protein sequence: CASSRTSGNTDTQYF.

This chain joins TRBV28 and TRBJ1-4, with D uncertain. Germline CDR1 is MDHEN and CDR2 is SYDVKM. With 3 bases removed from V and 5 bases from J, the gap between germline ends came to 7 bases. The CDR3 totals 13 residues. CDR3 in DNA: TGTGCCAGCAGTTTGTCCCAGAATGAAAAACTGTTTTTT. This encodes CASSLSQNEKLFF. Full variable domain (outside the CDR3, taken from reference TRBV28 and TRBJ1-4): DVKVTQSSRYLVKRTGEKVFLECVQDMDHENMFWYRQDPGLGLRLIYFSYDVKMKEKGDIPEGYSVSREKKERFSLILESASTNQTSMYLCASSLSQNEKLFFGSGTQLSVL.

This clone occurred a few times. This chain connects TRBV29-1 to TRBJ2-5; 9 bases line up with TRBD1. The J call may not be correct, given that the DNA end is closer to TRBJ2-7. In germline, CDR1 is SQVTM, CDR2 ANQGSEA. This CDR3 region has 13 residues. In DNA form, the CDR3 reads TGCAGCGTAGCCGGGACAGGGAGCAACGAGCAGTACTTC. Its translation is CSVAGTGSNEQYF.

This chain's CDR3 is CASSPVDGLYEQYF. In nucleotides, the CDR3 is TGTGCCAGCAGCCCGGTAGATGGTTTGTACGAGCAGTACTTC. V usage is TRBV7-9 and J usage is TRBJ2-7; no clear D. V lost 5 bases to trimming and J lost 4 bases, with 15 bases between them. This CDR3 is built from 14 residues. Germline V gene sequence: CDR1 SEHNR, CDR2 FQNEAQ (reference sequence).

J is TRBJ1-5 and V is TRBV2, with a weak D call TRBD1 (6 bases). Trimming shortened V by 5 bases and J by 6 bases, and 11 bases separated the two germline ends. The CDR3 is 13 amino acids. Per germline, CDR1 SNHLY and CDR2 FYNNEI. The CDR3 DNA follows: TGTGCCAGCAGTCACAGGGTTAGTCAGCCCCAGCATTTT. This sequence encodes CASSHRVSQPQHF.

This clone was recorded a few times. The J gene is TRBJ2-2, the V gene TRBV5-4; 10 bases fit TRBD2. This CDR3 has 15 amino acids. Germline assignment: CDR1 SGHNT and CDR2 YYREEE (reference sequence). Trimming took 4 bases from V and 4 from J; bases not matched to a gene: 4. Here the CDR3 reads CASSPGLAVTGELFF. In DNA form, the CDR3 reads TGTGCCAGCAGCCCCGGACTAGCGGTCACCGGGGAGCTGTTTTTT.

The CDR3 DNA follows: TGTGCCAGCAGTCTCGCCGGGACAGGGGGGTTCAACGAGCAGTACTTC. Translated: CASSLAGTGGFNEQYF. The chain carries TRBV2 and TRBJ2-7; 11 nucleotides agree with TRBD1. V shed 5 bases and J 5 bases; nucleotides not matched to a gene: 11. Germline assignment: CDR1 SNHLY and CDR2 FYNNEI. The CDR3 sequence is 16 residues long.

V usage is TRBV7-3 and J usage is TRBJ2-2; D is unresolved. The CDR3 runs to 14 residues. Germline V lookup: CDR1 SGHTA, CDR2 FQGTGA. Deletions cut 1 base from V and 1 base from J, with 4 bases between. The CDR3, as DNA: TGTGCCAGCAGCTTAAGACTGAACACCGGGGAGCTGTTTTTT. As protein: CASSLRLNTGELFF.

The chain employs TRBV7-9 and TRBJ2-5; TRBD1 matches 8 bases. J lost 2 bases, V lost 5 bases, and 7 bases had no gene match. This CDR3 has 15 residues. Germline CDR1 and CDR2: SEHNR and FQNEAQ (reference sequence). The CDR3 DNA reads TGTGCCAGCAGCCGGTTAACAGGGGGACAAGAGACCCAGTACTTC. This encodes CASSRLTGGQETQYF.

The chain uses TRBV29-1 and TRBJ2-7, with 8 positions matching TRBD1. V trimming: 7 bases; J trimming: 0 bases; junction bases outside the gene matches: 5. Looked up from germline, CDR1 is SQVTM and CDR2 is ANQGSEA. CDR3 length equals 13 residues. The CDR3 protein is CSGIQGDSYEQYF. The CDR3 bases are TGCAGCGGGATACAGGGGGACTCCTACGAGCAGTACTTC.

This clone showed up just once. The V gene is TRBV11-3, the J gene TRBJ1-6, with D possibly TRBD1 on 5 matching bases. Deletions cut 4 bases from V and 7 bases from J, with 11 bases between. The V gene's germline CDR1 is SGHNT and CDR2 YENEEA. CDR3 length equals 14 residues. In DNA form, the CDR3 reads TGTGCCAGCAGCTCCGCGGGGCCGAATTCACCCCTCCACTTT. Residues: CASSSAGPNSPLHF. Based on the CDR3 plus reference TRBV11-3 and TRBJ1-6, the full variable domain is EAGVVQSPRYKIIEKKQPVAFWCNPISGHNTLYWYLQNLGQGPELLIRYENEEAVDDSQLPKDRFSAERLKGVDSTLKIQPAELGDSAVYLCASSSAGPNSPLHFGNGTRLTVT.